One sample yielded the 26 T cell receptor beta chains listed below, sequenced in a study of blood T cell repertoires in COVID-19. Using immunoSEQ multiplex PCR, the repertoire was profiled, and TCRdb retains in-frame clones only, with some absent. The repertoire has around 200,000 clones, around 83% of them found once; the top ten carry 8% to 10%. Sequencing was done on a sample of peripheral blood. These receptors all come from a woman in her forties or fifties with acute or convalescent COVID-19.

The chain recombines TRBV24-1 with TRBJ1-5, with D tentatively TRBD1 (5 bases). This CDR3 is 14 amino acids long. The V end lost 2 bases, the J end lost 7 bases, and 11 bases lay between the germline ends. CDR1 KGHDR and CDR2 SFDVKD come from the germline V gene. CDR3 in DNA: TGTGCCACCAGTGATTCGCCAGGGATACAGCCCCAGCATTTT. Its protein product is CATSDSPGIQPQHF.

CDR3 sequence (DNA): TGTGCCACCATGGGGACAGGGGGCCTTCAAGAGACCCAGTACTTC. Protein product: CATMGTGGLQETQYF. The chain couples TRBV24-1 to TRBJ2-5; TRBD1 matches 12 bases. CDR1 and CDR2 (germline): KGHDR, SFDVKD. The CDR3 extends over 15 amino acids. Trimming removed 8 bases from V and 2 bases from J; junction bases left unmatched: 5.

The chain links TRBV10-3 to TRBJ2-3, with D possibly matching TRBD1 (5 bases). The germline V gene encodes CDR1 ENHRY and CDR2 SYGVKD. The CDR3 extends over 15 amino acids. V lost 6 bases and J 2 bases, leaving 15 bases between the germline ends. DNA of the CDR3: TGTGCCATCAGGTATCGGCTGGGGCCCACAGATACGCAGTATTTT. Its protein is CAIRYRLGPTDTQYF.

The chain links TRBV5-1 to TRBJ2-3; TRBD1 is a possible D gene (5 bases). V lost 0 bases and J lost 2, with 7 bases in between. The CDR3 is 14 amino acids. CDR1 and CDR2 (germline): SGHRS, YFSETQ. CDR3 sequence (DNA): TGCGCCAGCAGCTTGGAGGGGTCCACAGATACGCAGTATTTT. Its translation: CASSLEGSTDTQYF. The whole variable domain, filled in from reference TRBV5-1 and TRBJ2-3, reads KAGVTQTPRYLIKTRGQQVTLSCSPISGHRSVSWYQQTPGQGLQFLFEYFSETQRNKGNFPGRFSGRQFSNSRSEMNVSTLELGDSALYLCASSLEGSTDTQYFGPGTRLTVL.

V and J are TRBV6-2 or TRBV6-3 and TRBJ2-7; 7 bases match TRBD2. J lost 6 bases, V lost 1 base, and 3 bases had no gene match. The CDR3 extends over 13 amino acids. Per germline, CDR1 MNHEY and CDR2 SVGEGT. The CDR3 sequence: CASSYFAGAEQYF. The CDR3 nucleotides read TGTGCCAGCAGTTACTTCGCGGGAGCCGAGCAGTACTTC.

The table lists this clone with a count of one. CDR3 amino acids: CASSLEGSNSPLHF. CDR3 DNA sequence: TGCGCCAGCAGCTTGGAGGGGTCAAACTCACCCCTCCACTTT. This chain joins TRBV5-1 and TRBJ1-6; tentative D call: TRBD1 (5 bases). Trimming removed 0 bases at V and 10 bases at J, with 11 bases between. Germline V lookup: CDR1 SGHRS, CDR2 YFSETQ. CDR3 length: 14 residues.

The count of this clone is one. The CDR3 protein is CASSEPSTGQETQYF. CDR3 nucleotides: TGCGCCAGCAGTGAGCCCTCGACTGGTCAAGAGACCCAGTACTTC. This chain connects TRBV10-2 to TRBJ2-5; D remains ambiguous. The CDR3 extends over 15 amino acids. From germline, CDR1 is WSHSY and CDR2 SAAADI. Trimming removed 2 bases from V and 2 bases from J, with 12 bases in between.

Only a few counts were recorded for this clone. V is TRBV25-1 and J is TRBJ1-4; the D gene is possibly TRBD1 (5 bases). The CDR3 is made up of 13 amino acids. Trimming pared 8 bases from V and 5 bases from J, leaving 12 bases between. The germline CDR1 and CDR2 sequences are MGHDK and SYGVNS. The CDR3 is CASQDTRNEKLFF. The CDR3 nucleotides are TGTGCCAGCCAGGACACCCGCAATGAAAAACTGTTTTTT. Supplemented by reference TRBV25-1 and TRBJ1-4, the full variable domain reads EADIYQTPRYLVIGTGKKITLECSQTMGHDKMYWYQQDPGMELHLIHYSYGVNSTEKGDLSSESTVSRIRTEHFPLTLESARPSHTSQYLCASQDTRNEKLFFGSGTQLSVL.

This clone was counted between two and nine times. The chain is built from TRBV5-1 and TRBJ2-7; TRBD1 matches at 10 bases. In germline, CDR1 is SGHRS, CDR2 YFSETQ. The CDR3 is 13 amino acids. V was clipped by 5 bases and J by 5 bases; unmatched bases: 4. CDR3 nucleotide sequence: TGCGCCAGCAGGGGACAGGGGAGCGACGAGCAGTACTTC. Translating it yields CASRGQGSDEQYF.

This chain uses TRBV10-2 with TRBJ1-5, with 8 bases identical to TRBD1. Germline CDR1 and CDR2: WSHSY and SAAADI. The trim removed 3 bases at V and 4 bases at J, leaving 5 bases unmatched. The CDR3 totals 15 residues. The CDR3 bases are TGCGCCAGCAGTGACCGGGACAGGCGGAATCAGCCCCAGCATTTT. It translates to CASSDRDRRNQPQHF.

The CDR3 reads CASSPGQGRGSGNTIYF. The CDR3 DNA sequence: TGTGCCAGCTCACCGGGACAGGGACGGGGCTCTGGAAACACCATATATTTT. This chain joins TRBV18 and TRBJ1-3, with 9 bases fitting TRBD1. There are 17 residues in the CDR3. Germline CDR1 KGHSH, CDR2 LQKENI. The ends lost 3 bases at V and 0 bases at J; junction bases unmatched: 6.

This clone was seen a single time. The chain employs TRBV5-4 and TRBJ1-3; possibly TRBD1 for D (5 bases). The CDR3 spans 16 residues. Germline CDR1 is SGHNT and CDR2 is YYREEE (reference sequence). Deletions cut 2 bases from V and 0 bases from J, with 12 bases between. The CDR3 DNA is TGTGCCAGCAGCTTCCAGACGGGGGGCTCTGGAAACACCATATATTTT. Its protein is CASSFQTGGSGNTIYF.

The chain joins TRBV6-6 to TRBJ2-3, with TRBD2 identical over 15 bases. Germline CDR1 reads MNHNY; CDR2 reads SVGAGI (reference sequence). This CDR3 has 17 residues. The V gene end was trimmed by 5 bases and the J gene end by 4 bases; junction bases not matched to a gene: 7. CDR3 coding DNA: TGTGCCAGCAGTCCCCGGACTAGCGGGAGGGCCCCAGATACGCAGTATTTT. Translated: CASSPRTSGRAPDTQYF.

The chain couples TRBV18 to TRBJ2-3; D possibly corresponds to TRBD1 (6 bases). Germline V gene lookup returns CDR1 KGHSH and CDR2 LQKENI. This CDR3 is built from 15 residues. V was shortened by 1 base and J by 1 base, with 9 bases between the two germline ends. The DNA of the CDR3 is TGTGCCAGCTCACCACTGCAGGGGCGCACAGATACGCAGTATTTT. Amino acids: CASSPLQGRTDTQYF.

V gene TRBV12-3 or TRBV12-4 combines with J gene TRBJ1-2; unclear D gene. There are 13 residues in the CDR3. Between the trimmed V and J ends, which lost 5 bases and 8 bases, there was a span of 15 bases. The CDR3 loop is CASSNTREVGYTF. The CDR3 DNA reads TGTGCCAGCAGTAACACGCGAGAGGTCGGCTACACCTTC.

This clone was recorded once. For the CDR3, the DNA is TGCAGCGTTGAGGCCTTCTCTGGAAACACCATATATTTT. It specifies CSVEAFSGNTIYF. The V gene is TRBV29-1, the J gene TRBJ1-3; D remains unclear. The CDR3 covers 13 residues. V was clipped by 3 bases and J by 0 bases, with 6 bases between them. The germline gives CDR1 SQVTM, CDR2 ANQGSEA.

This chain uses TRBV11-2 with TRBJ1-2, with 8 bases fitting TRBD1. After removal of 5 bases from V and 8 bases from J, the junction contained 10 bases not matched to a gene. The germline V gene encodes CDR1 SGHAT and CDR2 FQNNGV. The CDR3 spans 14 residues. The CDR3 loop is CASSSDRGREGYTF. The CDR3 DNA is TGTGCCAGCAGCAGTGACAGGGGACGTGAAGGCTACACCTTC.

The chain combines TRBV4-1 with TRBJ1-6, with D perhaps TRBD1 (5 bases). Germline-derived CDR1 and CDR2 are MGHRA and YSYEKL. There are 16 residues in the CDR3. Trimming took 0 bases from V and 10 from J, leaving 16 bases between them. The CDR3 sequence: CASSQEIGQGGSPLHF. The CDR3 DNA follows: TGCGCCAGCAGCCAAGAAATAGGGCAGGGAGGATCACCCCTCCACTTT.

The chain uses TRBV18 and TRBJ2-1, with D tentatively TRBD1 (6 bases). V lost 3 bases to trimming and J lost 6 bases, with 18 bases between them. CDR3 size: 16 residues. Looked up from germline, CDR1 is KGHSH and CDR2 is LQKENI. This CDR3 reads CASSPSTGPEGNEQFF. DNA of the CDR3: TGTGCCAGCTCACCCTCGACAGGCCCCGAGGGCAATGAGCAGTTCTTC.

This chain links TRBV24-1 with TRBJ2-3; TRBD1 might be the D (6 bases). Germline assignment: CDR1 KGHDR and CDR2 SFDVKD. The CDR3 contains 15 residues. V shed 3 bases and J shed 0 bases, with 9 bases lying between them. CDR3 DNA sequence: TGTGCCACCAGTGATCGAGGGGGTAGCACAGATACGCAGTATTTT. Its translation: CATSDRGGSTDTQYF.

The chain carries TRBV30 and TRBJ1-1; 9 positions match TRBD1. Germline CDR1 reads GTSNPN; CDR2 reads SVGIG (reference sequence). With 4 bases clipped from V and 4 bases from J, the junction kept 10 bases outside the gene matches. CDR3 length: 15 residues. Here the CDR3 reads CAWNNPGQGSTEAFF. The CDR3 region has the DNA TGTGCCTGGAATAACCCGGGACAGGGAAGCACTGAAGCTTTCTTT.

The chain recombines TRBV10-1 with TRBJ2-2, with TRBD2 identical over 12 bases. The junction had 9 bases not matched to a gene; V was cut back by 4 bases and J by 0 bases. Germline CDR1 is WNHNN and CDR2 is SYGVQD (reference sequence). The CDR3 extends over 19 amino acids. CDR3 nucleotide sequence: TGCGCCAGCAGTGGATCCGGACTAGCGGGGCTAGCGAACACCGGGGAGCTGTTTTTT. It specifies CASSGSGLAGLANTGELFF.

This chain joins TRBV12-3 or TRBV12-4 and TRBJ2-3, with D possibly matching TRBD1 (5 bases). This CDR3 is built from 13 residues. The V and J ends lost 4 bases and 5 bases respectively, with 10 bases between them. CDR3 bases: TGTGCCAGCAGTTGGGTCCAGGGAGATACGCAGTATTTT. It yields the protein CASSWVQGDTQYF.

The chain links TRBV19 to TRBJ1-6, with 11 nucleotides matching TRBD1. The CDR3 is 16 amino acids. V was pared by 5 bases and J by 7 bases, with 7 bases of the junction left unmatched. In germline, CDR1 is LNHDA, CDR2 SQIVND (reference sequence). The CDR3 here is CASSPRTGGSNSPLHF. The CDR3 DNA follows: TGTGCCAGTAGTCCGCGGACAGGGGGCTCGAATTCACCCCTCCACTTT. The variable domain in full, completed from reference TRBV19 and TRBJ1-6, reads DGGITQSPKYLFRKEGQNVTLSCEQNLNHDAMYWYRQDPGQGLRLIYYSQIVNDFQKGDIAEGYSVSREKKESFPLTVTSAQKNPTAFYLCASSPRTGGSNSPLHFGNGTRLTVT.

This chain joins TRBV6-6 and TRBJ2-5; 9 nucleotides agree with TRBD2. Looked up from germline, CDR1 is MNHNY and CDR2 is SVGAGI (reference sequence). V was pared by 5 bases and J by 1 base, with 5 bases of the junction left unmatched. CDR3 length: 15 residues. The CDR3 region has the DNA TGTGCCAGCAGTCTTTTGACTAGCGGCCAAGAGACCCAGTACTTC. As protein: CASSLLTSGQETQYF.

The genes are TRBV2 and TRBJ1-2; TRBD1 is a possible D gene (5 bases). There are 14 residues in the CDR3. Germline V gene data show CDR1 as SNHLY and CDR2 as FYNNEI. Trimming left V 6 bases short and J 0 bases short, with 11 bases between. The CDR3 sequence: CASSADRPNYGYTF. The DNA of the CDR3 is TGTGCCAGCAGCGCAGACAGACCTAACTATGGCTACACCTTC.